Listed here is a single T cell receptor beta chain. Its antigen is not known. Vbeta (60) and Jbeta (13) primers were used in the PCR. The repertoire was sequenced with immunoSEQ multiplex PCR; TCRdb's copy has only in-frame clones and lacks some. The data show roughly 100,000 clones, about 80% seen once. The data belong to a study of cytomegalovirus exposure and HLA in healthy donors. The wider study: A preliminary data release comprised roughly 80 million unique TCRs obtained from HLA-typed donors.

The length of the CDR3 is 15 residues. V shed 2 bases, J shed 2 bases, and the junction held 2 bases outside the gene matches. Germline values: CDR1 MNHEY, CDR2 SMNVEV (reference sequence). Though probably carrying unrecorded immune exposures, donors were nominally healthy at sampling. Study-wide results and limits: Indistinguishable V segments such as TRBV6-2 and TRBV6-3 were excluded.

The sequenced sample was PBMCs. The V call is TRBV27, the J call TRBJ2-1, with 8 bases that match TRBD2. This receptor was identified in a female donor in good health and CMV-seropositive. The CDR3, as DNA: TGTGCCAGCAGTTTAACTAGCGGTCCCTACAATGAGCAGTTCTTC. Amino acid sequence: CASSLTSGPYNEQFF.